The 19 T cell receptor beta chains presented below share a single source sample, sequenced in a study of shared clonotypes between healthy human individuals. Data came from immunoSEQ multiplex PCR; TCRdb stores just in-frame clones and leaves some out. The sample holds 2.5 million or so clones; over 85% are singletons and the top ten take over 0.12%. Material: naive CD4+ T cells sorted from blood. Subset defined: CD45RA+ positively selected. Every receptor here comes from a young man in good health.

The CDR3 sequence: CASSPTSGRGGTGELFF. CDR3 DNA sequence: TGTGCCAGCAGTCCGACTAGCGGCCGAGGAGGTACCGGGGAGCTGTTTTTT. The V call is TRBV25-1, the J call TRBJ2-2; 9 bases align to TRBD2. This CDR3 is built from 17 residues. The V and J ends lost 5 bases and 5 bases, in that order; junction bases with no gene match: 12. The germline gives CDR1 MGHDK, CDR2 SYGVNS.

The chain employs TRBV5-1 and TRBJ1-2; 9 nucleotides match TRBD1. There are 13 residues in the CDR3. Germline CDR1 is SGHRS and CDR2 is YFSETQ. V trimming: 0 bases; J trimming: 7 bases; junction bases outside the gene matches: 1. The CDR3 sequence: CASSLGTGAGYTF. CDR3 bases: TGCGCCAGCAGCTTGGGGACAGGGGCTGGCTACACCTTC. Variable domain in full (rest from reference TRBV5-1 and TRBJ1-2): KAGVTQTPRYLIKTRGQQVTLSCSPISGHRSVSWYQQTPGQGLQFLFEYFSETQRNKGNFPGRFSGRQFSNSRSEMNVSTLELGDSALYLCASSLGTGAGYTFGSGTRLTVV.

The V call is TRBV11-2, the J call TRBJ1-5; D is possibly TRBD1 (6 bases). CDR1 is SGHAT, CDR2 FQNNGV, per germline. Deletions cut 5 bases from V and 3 bases from J, with 11 bases between. The CDR3 has 14 residues. CDR3 loop: CASSRGQYNQPQHF. The CDR3 region has the DNA TGTGCCAGCAGCCGGGGGCAGTACAATCAGCCCCAGCATTTT.

The chain combines TRBV4-2 with TRBJ2-3, with D hard to call. With 0 bases removed from V and 3 bases from J, the gap between germline ends came to 13 bases. CDR3 length equals 16 residues. CDR1 LGHNA and CDR2 YNFKEQ come from the germline V gene. As DNA, the CDR3 is TGTGCCAGCAGCCAAGATTGGTCTAGTAGGACAGATACGCAGTATTTT. Its protein product is CASSQDWSSRTDTQYF.

This clone appeared once. J is TRBJ2-2 and V is TRBV7-2, with a tentative D call TRBD1 (6 bases). Germline CDR1 SGHTA, CDR2 FQGNSA. V was trimmed by 5 bases and J by 5 bases, leaving 12 bases between them. CDR3 length: 14 residues. The CDR3 bases are TGTGCCAGCAGCGAACAGGGTTGGACCGGGGAGCTGTTTTTT. The encoded protein is CASSEQGWTGELFF.

V and J are TRBV30 and TRBJ2-5, with D perhaps TRBD2 (5 bases). V lost 1 base, J lost 5 bases, and 17 bases lay in between. There are 15 residues in the CDR3. Germline V gives CDR1 GTSNPN, CDR2 SVGIG (reference sequence). CDR3 amino acids: CAWSAGKAAGETQYF. In nucleotides, the CDR3 is TGTGCCTGGAGTGCGGGGAAGGCGGCGGGTGAGACCCAGTACTTC.

The chain joins TRBV29-1 to TRBJ1-1; D gene unclear. V was cut by 4 bases and J by 3 bases, with 12 bases left in between. The CDR3 is made up of 13 amino acids. Germline-derived CDR1 and CDR2 are SQVTM and ANQGSEA. The CDR3 protein is CSVAALRDTEAFF. For the CDR3, the DNA is TGCAGCGTTGCAGCCCTACGGGACACTGAAGCTTTCTTT.

The CDR3 loop is CATQAGGPYEQYF. The CDR3 region has the DNA TGTGCCACGCAAGCAGGGGGACCCTACGAGCAGTACTTC. The gene calls are TRBV6-1 and TRBJ2-7; TRBD1 aligns across 7 bases. The CDR3 runs 13 residues. Losses at the gene ends were 10 bases for V and 2 bases for J; bases not matched to a gene: 8. From germline, CDR1 is MNHNS and CDR2 SASEGT.

The rearrangement joins TRBV5-1 to TRBJ1-4; 8 bases agree with TRBD1. Germline V lookup: CDR1 SGHRS, CDR2 YFSETQ. This CDR3 contains 16 residues. Unmatched junction bases numbered 8, after V lost 0 bases and J lost 7 bases. This CDR3 reads CASSLGTGGWIEKLFF. The CDR3 DNA sequence: TGCGCCAGCAGCTTGGGTACAGGGGGTTGGATTGAAAAACTGTTTTTT.

The V call is TRBV11-2, the J call TRBJ2-5; the D gene is possibly TRBD1 (7 bases). The CDR3 runs 18 residues. V lost 0 bases and J lost 5, with 22 bases in between. Germline CDR1 is SGHAT and CDR2 is FQNNGV. CDR3 in amino acids: CASSLEGRSGARGETQYF. DNA of the CDR3: TGTGCCAGCAGCTTAGAGGGGAGGTCAGGGGCCAGGGGGGAGACCCAGTACTTC.

This clone was detected once. This sequence joins TRBV6-1 and TRBJ2-1; TRBD2 agrees at 10 bases. CDR3 length: 14 amino acids. Germline loops: CDR1 MNHNS, CDR2 SASEGT. The V gene end was trimmed by 5 bases and the J gene end by 10 bases; junction bases not matched to a gene: 8. The CDR3 DNA is TGTGCCAGCAGTACAGCGGGAGGGCCGCGGGAGCAGTTCTTC. This sequence encodes CASSTAGGPREQFF.

V and J are TRBV28 and TRBJ1-5; D not certain. V gave up 5 bases and J gave up 0 bases, with 11 bases separating them. This CDR3 comprises 15 residues. The germline gives CDR1 MDHEN, CDR2 SYDVKM. CDR3 amino acids: CASSAPGISNQPQHF. The DNA of the CDR3 is TGTGCCAGCAGTGCCCCGGGGATTAGCAATCAGCCCCAGCATTTT.

This chain joins TRBV5-1 and TRBJ2-7; D may be TRBD1 (6 bases). V was shortened by 0 bases and J by 4 bases, with 20 bases between the two germline ends. The germline CDR1 and CDR2 sequences are SGHRS and YFSETQ. CDR3 length: 17 residues. In DNA, the CDR3 is TGCGCCAGCAGCTTGGGAGGGCACCTTACAGGGTTGTACGAGCAGTACTTC. Protein: CASSLGGHLTGLYEQYF.

The rearrangement links TRBV9 to TRBJ1-1; a possible D gene is TRBD1 (5 bases). Germline V gives CDR1 SGDLS, CDR2 YYNGEE. The CDR3 contains 14 residues. The V and J ends lost 3 bases and 1 base respectively, with 10 bases between them. This CDR3 reads CASSALGGNTEAFF. DNA for the CDR3: TGTGCCAGCAGCGCCTTGGGGGGGAACACTGAAGCTTTCTTT.

The chain links TRBV6-6 to TRBJ2-1; D uncertain. Germline CDR1 is MNHNY and CDR2 is SVGAGI (reference sequence). V dropped 2 bases and J dropped 8 bases, with 4 bases sitting between them. This CDR3 is 11 amino acids long. The CDR3 loop is CASSYRDEQFF. CDR3 DNA sequence: TGTGCCAGCAGTTACCGGGATGAGCAGTTCTTC.

This chain uses TRBV11-1 with TRBJ2-7; TRBD1 is a possible D gene (6 bases). There are 13 residues in the CDR3. Germline loops: CDR1 SGHAT, CDR2 FQDESV (reference sequence). Trimming took 4 bases from V and 4 from J, leaving 11 bases between them. The chain's CDR3 is CASSSGQNYEQYF. DNA for the CDR3: TGTGCCAGCAGCTCCGGACAGAATTACGAGCAGTACTTC.

The count of this clone is one. The rearrangement uses TRBV4-3 and TRBJ1-4; a possible D gene is TRBD1 (6 bases). This CDR3 spans 16 amino acids. CDR1 and CDR2 (germline): LGHNA, YSLEER. V was shortened by 1 base and J by 3 bases, with 12 bases between the two germline ends. CDR3 in DNA: TGCGCCAGCAGCCAAGCCCGGACAGACGCTAATGAAAAACTGTTTTTT. This sequence encodes CASSQARTDANEKLFF.

The chain combines TRBV7-9 with TRBJ2-1, with TRBD2 matching 11 bases. V lost 1 base to trimming and J lost 5 bases; unmatched junction nucleotides: 10. CDR3 length equals 18 residues. In germline, CDR1 is SEHNR, CDR2 FQNEAQ (reference sequence). Here the CDR3 DNA reads TGTGCCAGCAGCTTAGAGGGTAGCGGGAGGGCCTGGAACAATGAGCAGTTCTTC. The encoded protein is CASSLEGSGRAWNNEQFF.

The CDR3 reads CASSLRLAGYNEQFF. CDR3 DNA sequence: TGTGCCAGCTCGCTGCGGCTAGCGGGTTACAATGAGCAGTTCTTC. The rearrangement joins TRBV18 to TRBJ2-1, with 8 bases matching TRBD2. With V trimmed by 6 bases and J by 4 bases, 8 bases remained unmatched. CDR1 KGHSH and CDR2 LQKENI come from the germline V gene. The CDR3 spans 15 residues.